This record concerns one T cell receptor (beta chain) sequence. Its antigen is not known. PBMCs served as the source from which CD4+ and CD8+ T cells were sorted. The entry originates in a study of CD8+ T cells in alopecia areata. About the research overall: Treatment ran 6 to 18 months, with 6 months of follow-up afterward.

RNA, once extracted, was reverse transcribed into cDNA for use as the sequencing template. Sequencing was performed with immunoSEQ multiplex PCR; in TCRdb, only in-frame clones are kept and a portion is missing. The repertoire holds about 160,000 clones, 87% seen once, with about 15% in the top ten. The CDR3 spans 12 residues. V dropped 3 bases and J dropped 1 base, with 6 bases sitting between them. CDR1 and CDR2 from the germline V gene are GTSNPN and SVGIG (reference sequence). Points from the study as a whole: Clonality was higher in lesional than normal scalp, especially in alopecia totalis/universalis.

The specimen was CD8+ T cells sorted from blood, collected at week 0. This receptor was taken from a human donor with alopecia areata. This chain uses TRBV30 with TRBJ1-1, with TRBD1 as a possible D gene (5 bases). This chain's CDR3 is CAWRGGNTEAFF. In nucleotides, the CDR3 is TGTGCCTGGAGGGGGGGGAACACTGAAGCTTTCTTT.